The 31 T cell receptor beta chains given below trace back to one sample, sequenced in a study of T-cell reconstitution after alpha-beta-depleted transplantation in children. Unique molecular identifiers featured in how the TCRbeta library was prepared. TCRdb analysed the PCR reads with MiXCR anew, one entry per CDR3 protein. The table includes around 480,000 distinct CDR3 sequences, less than 35% detected once. Sequencing used PBMCs from the stem cell graft donor, obtained from the stem cell graft. The receptors derive from a human donor who donated a stem cell graft to a child with aplastic anemia.

The chain joins TRBV28 to TRBJ2-5, with 11 bases matching TRBD1. Looked up from germline, CDR1 is MDHEN and CDR2 is SYDVKM. J gave up 4 bases and V 7 bases, and 8 bases lay outside the gene matches. The CDR3 loop spans 15 amino acids. CDR3: CASTLGQGVRETQYF. The CDR3, as DNA: TGTGCCAGCACTCTGGGACAGGGGGTTAGAGAGACCCAGTACTTC.

In its sample, this clonotype was seen a few times. J is TRBJ1-4 and V is TRBV5-6; 8 bases align to TRBD1. The V segment lost 1 base and the J segment 7 bases; nucleotides outside the gene matches: 9. The CDR3 length is 16 residues. Germline CDR1 is SGHDT and CDR2 is YYEEEE. CDR3 loop: CASSLIAQGAGEKLFF. The CDR3 DNA sequence: TGTGCCAGCAGCTTGATAGCCCAGGGGGCGGGTGAAAAACTGTTTTTT.

The chain couples TRBV19 to TRBJ2-1; TRBD2 matches 7 bases. With V trimmed by 5 bases and J by 6 bases, 10 bases remained unmatched. The CDR3 length is 15 residues. The germline V gene encodes CDR1 LNHDA and CDR2 SQIVND (reference sequence). The CDR3 DNA reads as TGTGCCAGTAGTCCATGGGGGGGTGCGGGCAATGAGCAGTTCTTC. Protein sequence: CASSPWGGAGNEQFF.

This clonotype was seen a few times. V is TRBV20-1 and J is TRBJ1-1; D unresolved. The length of the CDR3 is 13 residues. CDR1 DFQATT and CDR2 SNEGSKA come from the germline V gene (reference sequence). V was pared by 0 bases and J by 1 base, with 6 bases between. The CDR3 DNA sequence: TGCAGTGCTAGAGAACAACCGAACACTGAAGCTTTCTTT. Translation: CSAREQPNTEAFF.

V and J are TRBV14 and TRBJ2-2; D is perhaps TRBD1 or TRBD2 (5 bases each). This CDR3 contains 15 residues. V lost 0 bases to trimming and J lost 3 bases, with 8 bases between them. From germline, CDR1 is SGHDN and CDR2 FVKESK. This chain's CDR3 is CASSQDLGDTGELFF. DNA for the CDR3: TGTGCCAGCAGCCAAGATCTGGGGGACACCGGGGAGCTGTTTTTT.

The chain combines TRBV27 with TRBJ1-1; D might be TRBD1 (5 bases). CDR1 and CDR2 (germline): MNHEY, SMNVEV (reference sequence). The CDR3 contains 14 residues. Trimming pared 7 bases from V and 1 base from J, leaving 13 bases between. CDR3 sequence reads: CASNSGLWNTEAFF. CDR3 DNA sequence: TGTGCCAGCAACTCAGGGCTATGGAACACTGAAGCTTTCTTT.

This clonotype was recorded a few times. The chain links TRBV15 to TRBJ2-5; D ambiguous. In germline, CDR1 is LNHNV, CDR2 YYDKDF (reference sequence). CDR3 size: 13 residues. Trimming took off 0 bases at V and 5 bases at J, with 7 bases between the two ends. The CDR3 DNA reads TGTGCCACCAGCAGAGATGTTCGGGAGACCCAGTACTTC. It yields the protein CATSRDVRETQYF.

This clonotype was seen only a few times. This sequence joins TRBV6-5 and TRBJ2-6, with TRBD1 matching over 10 bases. The CDR3 sequence is 19 residues long. Germline lookup yields CDR1 MNHEY and CDR2 SVGAGI. Trimming cost V 1 base and J 0 bases; bases outside gene matches: 6. CDR3 amino acids: CASSYFRQGAASGANVLTF. Here the CDR3 DNA reads TGTGCCAGCAGTTACTTTAGACAGGGGGCGGCCTCTGGGGCCAACGTCCTGACTTTC.

This chain connects TRBV30 to TRBJ1-6; D gene ambiguous. The CDR3 covers 12 residues. Germline values: CDR1 GTSNPN, CDR2 SVGIG (reference sequence). V was cut by 2 bases and J by 9 bases, with 8 bases left in between. The CDR3 coding sequence is TGTGCCTGGAGTCCTACGGGTTCACCCCTCCACTTT. This translates into CAWSPTGSPLHF.

The rearrangement links TRBV29-1 to TRBJ1-1; D possibly corresponds to TRBD1 (5 bases). CDR3 size: 15 residues. V lost 1 base to trimming and J lost 7 bases, with 19 bases between them. Germline CDR1 and CDR2: SQVTM and ANQGSEA. As DNA, the CDR3 is TGCAGCGTTGAAGCCCCGGGACCCCGAAAGGGTGAAGCTTTCTTT. It encodes CSVEAPGPRKGEAFF.

On this clonotype itself: At one end the junction does not follow the germline gene, possibly because of a read error. The CDR3 DNA follows: TGTGCCATCAGTGAAGGGTCAGGAGACGAGCAGTACTTC. Translation: CAISEGSGDEQYF. This sequence joins TRBV2 and TRBJ2-7; no clear D. Per germline, CDR1 SNHLY and CDR2 FYNNEI. This CDR3 spans 13 amino acids. The entire variable domain, with the rest obtained from reference TRBV2 and TRBJ2-7, is as follows: EPEVTQTPSHQVTQMGQEVILRCVPISNHLYFYWYRQILGQKVEFLVSFYNNEISEKSEIFDDQFSVERPDGSNFTLKIRSTKLEDSAMYFCAISEGSGDEQYFGPGTRLTVT.

This clonotype showed up just a few times. The chain employs TRBV5-6 and TRBJ1-1, with a possible D match to TRBD1 (5 bases). The germline gives CDR1 SGHDT, CDR2 YYEEEE. Trimming shortened V by 4 bases and J by 1 base, and 26 bases separated the two germline ends. This CDR3 contains 19 residues. The CDR3 here is CASSPITGTLGAGNTEAFF. For the CDR3, the DNA is TGTGCCAGCAGCCCGATAACCGGGACTCTAGGGGCGGGGAACACTGAAGCTTTCTTT.

This sequence joins TRBV27 and TRBJ1-1; TRBD1 matches at 7 bases. With V trimmed by 5 bases and J by 7 bases, 16 bases remained unmatched. The CDR3 extends over 16 amino acids. CDR1 and CDR2 from the germline V gene are MNHEY and SMNVEV (reference sequence). The CDR3 nucleotides are TGTGCCAGCAGTGCTAGGCTACAGGGGTGGTTTAATGAAGCTTTCTTT. This gives the protein CASSARLQGWFNEAFF.

The table lists this clonotype with a count of one. The chain uses TRBV18 and TRBJ2-5; D is unclear. The CDR3 totals 14 residues. Trimming removed 0 bases at V and 2 bases at J, with 7 bases between. CDR1 and CDR2 from the germline V gene are KGHSH and LQKENI. The CDR3 protein is CASSPPGIQETQYF. CDR3 in DNA: TGTGCCAGCTCACCACCAGGGATACAAGAGACCCAGTACTTC.

This clonotype was counted between two and nine times. This chain joins TRBV27 and TRBJ2-2, with D uncertain. Trimming stripped 2 bases from V and 5 bases from J, with 12 bases between. Germline lookup yields CDR1 MNHEY and CDR2 SMNVEV (reference sequence). CDR3 length equals 15 residues. CDR3 loop: CASSLMGQLTGELFF. The CDR3 bases are TGTGCCAGCAGTTTAATGGGCCAGCTAACCGGGGAGCTGTTTTTT.

There are many counts of this clonotype. The rearrangement links TRBV10-3 to TRBJ2-5; no firm D call. Germline-derived CDR1 and CDR2 are ENHRY and SYGVKD. CDR3 length equals 14 residues. V dropped 0 bases and J dropped 3 bases, with 8 bases sitting between them. CDR3 in amino acids: CAISESNRKETQYF. The DNA of the CDR3 is TGTGCCATCAGTGAGTCGAACAGAAAAGAGACCCAGTACTTC.

The CDR3 DNA follows: TGCAGCGTTCGAGGGAAAGAGACCCAGTACTTC. Translation: CSVRGKETQYF. The rearrangement links TRBV29-1 to TRBJ2-5; TRBD2 might be the D (5 bases). This CDR3 is 11 amino acids long. Germline lookup yields CDR1 SQVTM and CDR2 ANQGSEA. Trimming stripped 5 bases from V and 3 bases from J, with 7 bases between.

V is TRBV29-1 and J is TRBJ1-5, with a possible D match to TRBD1 (5 bases). This CDR3 contains 13 residues. V dropped 8 bases and J dropped 5 bases, with 16 bases sitting between them. CDR1 is SQVTM and CDR2 is ANQGSEA in the germline V gene. The CDR3 DNA reads as TGCAGCCCCCCTCTGGGGCATGATCAGCCCCAGCATTTT. It specifies CSPPLGHDQPQHF.

The sample holds a few counts of this clonotype. The V gene is TRBV9, the J gene TRBJ1-1, with D unclear. V gave up 4 bases and J gave up 8 bases, with 18 bases separating them. This CDR3 comprises 14 residues. CDR1 is SGDLS and CDR2 is YYNGEE in the germline V gene. CDR3 DNA: TGTGCCAGCAGCCCCCGTACCATGTCAGAGGAAGCTTTCTTT. Encoded protein: CASSPRTMSEEAFF.

The V call is TRBV6-5, the J call TRBJ2-1; D unresolved. Trimming stripped 2 bases from V and 3 bases from J, with 17 bases between. The CDR3 covers 17 residues. Per the germline V gene, CDR1 is MNHEY and CDR2 is SVGAGI. CDR3 residues: CASSYTTSASFYNEQFF. In DNA form, the CDR3 reads TGTGCCAGCAGTTACACGACCAGCGCATCCTTCTACAATGAGCAGTTCTTC.

This clonotype was seen a few times. The chain is built from TRBV9 and TRBJ2-5, with 11 positions matching TRBD2. Germline V gene lookup returns CDR1 SGDLS and CDR2 YYNGEE. V dropped 2 bases and J dropped 2; count of bases not matched to a gene: 2. The CDR3 runs to 15 residues. CDR3 region: CASSVGTSGQETQYF. CDR3 sequence (DNA): TGTGCCAGCAGCGTTGGGACTAGCGGACAAGAGACCCAGTACTTC.

The genes are TRBV7-3 and TRBJ2-3, with D perhaps assigned TRBD1 or TRBD2 (5 bases each). Trimming left V 5 bases short and J 2 bases short, with 17 bases between. This CDR3 is built from 16 residues. CDR1 is SGHTA and CDR2 is FQGTGA in the germline V gene. For the CDR3, the DNA is TGTGCCAGCAGCCCTGTGGGACGGATTATCACAGATACGCAGTATTTT. Residues: CASSPVGRIITDTQYF.

This clonotype occurred many times. CDR3 region: CSVGGYQETQYF. The CDR3 DNA follows: TGCAGCGTTGGTGGTTACCAAGAGACCCAGTACTTC. The chain has TRBV29-1 and TRBJ2-5, with D unresolved. The CDR3 totals 12 residues. CDR1 and CDR2 (germline): SQVTM, ANQGSEA. With 4 bases removed from V and 0 bases from J, the gap between germline ends came to 6 bases.

The V gene is TRBV3-1, the J gene TRBJ1-1; D gene unclear. V lost 4 bases and J lost 6, with 18 bases in between. The CDR3 length is 15 residues. Germline lookup yields CDR1 LGHDT and CDR2 YNNKEL (reference sequence). The CDR3 DNA is TGTGCCAGCAGCCGACACGGGCATGAAGACGCTGAAGCTTTCTTT. It yields the protein CASSRHGHEDAEAFF.

This clonotype was observed a handful of times. This chain uses TRBV12-3 or TRBV12-4 with TRBJ1-5; D possibly corresponds to TRBD1 (6 bases). This CDR3 comprises 16 residues. Trimming shortened V by 3 bases and J by 2 bases, and 14 bases separated the two germline ends. The CDR3 spells CASSFGGPGGNQPQHF. As DNA, the CDR3 is TGTGCCAGCAGTTTTGGGGGCCCGGGAGGCAATCAGCCCCAGCATTTT.

The V gene is TRBV27, the J gene TRBJ1-2, with TRBD1 as a possible D gene (6 bases). This CDR3 is 15 amino acids long. Trimming removed 6 bases at V and 6 bases at J, with 20 bases between. Germline CDR1 and CDR2: MNHEY and SMNVEV (reference sequence). CDR3 nucleotide sequence: TGTGCCAGCAGCGCATACGGACAGACCAGAGATGGCTACACCTTC. Amino acid sequence: CASSAYGQTRDGYTF.

This sequence joins TRBV27 and TRBJ2-7, with 10 bases lining up with TRBD1. The germline V gene encodes CDR1 MNHEY and CDR2 SMNVEV (reference sequence). V shed 10 bases and J 3 bases; nucleotides not matched to a gene: 3. This CDR3 region has 12 residues. DNA of the CDR3: TGTGCCACGACAGGGGGCGACTACGAGCAGTACTTC. Translation gives CATTGGDYEQYF.

The rearrangement joins TRBV7-3 to TRBJ2-3; 8 bases are shared with TRBD1. The CDR3 spans 15 residues. Trimming cost V 5 bases and J 2 bases; bases outside gene matches: 6. Germline assignment: CDR1 SGHTA and CDR2 FQGTGA. Here the CDR3 DNA reads TGTGCCAGCAGCCCACAGGGGGATCTCACAGATACGCAGTATTTT. It translates to CASSPQGDLTDTQYF.

This chain links TRBV10-2 with TRBJ2-1; 9 nucleotides match TRBD2. Germline V gene data show CDR1 as WSHSY and CDR2 as SAAADI. The CDR3 is 16 amino acids. V gave up 7 bases and J gave up 4 bases; unmatched junction bases: 11. CDR3 nucleotides: TGCGCCAGCACAGAGAGCCTAGCGGGGATTTACAATGAGCAGTTCTTC. Its translation is CASTESLAGIYNEQFF.

The chain is built from TRBV5-1 and TRBJ1-1; possible D gene TRBD1, 5 bases. The CDR3 is 17 amino acids. V lost 4 bases and J lost 8, with 27 bases in between. CDR1 SGHRS and CDR2 YFSETQ come from the germline V gene. The CDR3 DNA reads as TGCGCCAGCAGCCCAGGGATCCGGGAGGGGCTGAAAAGGGAAGCTTTCTTT. It specifies CASSPGIREGLKREAFF.

This clonotype turned up a few times. The chain couples TRBV9 to TRBJ2-5; D is undetermined. Germline CDR1 is SGDLS and CDR2 is YYNGEE. V dropped 3 bases and J dropped 1 base, with 10 bases sitting between them. The CDR3 contains 14 residues. CDR3 in DNA: TGTGCCAGCAGCGGAGGCGGACGCCAAGAGACCCAGTACTTC. This encodes CASSGGGRQETQYF.